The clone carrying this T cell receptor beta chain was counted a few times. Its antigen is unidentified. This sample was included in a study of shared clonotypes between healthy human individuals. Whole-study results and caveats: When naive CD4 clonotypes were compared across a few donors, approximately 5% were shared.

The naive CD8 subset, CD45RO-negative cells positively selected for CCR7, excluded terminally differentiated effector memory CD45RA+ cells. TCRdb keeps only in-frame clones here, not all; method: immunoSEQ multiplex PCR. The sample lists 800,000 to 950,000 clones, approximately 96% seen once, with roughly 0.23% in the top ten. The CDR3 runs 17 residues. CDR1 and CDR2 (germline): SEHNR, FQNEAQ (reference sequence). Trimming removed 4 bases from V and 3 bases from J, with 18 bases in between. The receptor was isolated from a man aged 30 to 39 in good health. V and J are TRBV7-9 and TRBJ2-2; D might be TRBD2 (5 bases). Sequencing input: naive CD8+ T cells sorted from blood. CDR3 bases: TGTGCCAGCAGCTCCTCCAGCCGTGCGGGCTACACCGGGGAGCTGTTTTTT. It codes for CASSSSSRAGYTGELFF.